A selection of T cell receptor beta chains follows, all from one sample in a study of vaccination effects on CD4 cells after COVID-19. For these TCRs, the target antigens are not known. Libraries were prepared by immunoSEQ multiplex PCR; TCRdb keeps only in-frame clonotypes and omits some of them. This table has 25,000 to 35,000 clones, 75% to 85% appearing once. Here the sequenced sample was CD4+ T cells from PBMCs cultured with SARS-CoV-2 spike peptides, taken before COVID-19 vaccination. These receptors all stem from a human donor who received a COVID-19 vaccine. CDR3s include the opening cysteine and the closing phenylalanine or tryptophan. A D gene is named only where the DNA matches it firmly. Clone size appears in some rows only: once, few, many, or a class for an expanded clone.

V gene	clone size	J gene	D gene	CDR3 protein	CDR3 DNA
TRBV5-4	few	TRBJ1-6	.	CASSLDKNSPLHF	TGTGCCAGCAGCTTGGACAAAAATTCACCCCTCCACTTT
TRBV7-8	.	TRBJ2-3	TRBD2	CASSLWRGGTDTQYF	TGTGCCAGCAGCTTATGGCGGGGGGGCACAGATACGCAGTATTTT
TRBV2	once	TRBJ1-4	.	CASKYEKLFF	TGTGCCAGCAAATATGAAAAACTGTTTTTT
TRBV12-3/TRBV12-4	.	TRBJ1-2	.	CASSPVREGGYTF	TGTGCCAGCAGTCCCGTTCGGGAGGGCGGCTACACCTTC
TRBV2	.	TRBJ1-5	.	CASSEEGDQPQHF	TGTGCCAGCAGTGAGGAAGGGGATCAGCCCCAGCATTTT
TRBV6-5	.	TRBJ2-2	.	CASTQGRNTGELFF	TGTGCCAGCACCCAGGGACGGAACACCGGGGAGCTGTTTTTT
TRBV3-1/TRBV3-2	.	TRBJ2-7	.	CASSQVGSSEQYF	TGTGCCAGCAGCCAAGTGGGTTCTAGCGAGCAGTACTTC
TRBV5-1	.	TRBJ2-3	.	CASSLGGPTDTQYF	TGCGCCAGCAGCTTGGGAGGTCCCACAGATACGCAGTATTTT
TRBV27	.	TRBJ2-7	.	CASSTRQALSPYEQYF	TGTGCCAGCAGTACCCGACAGGCCCTCAGTCCCTACGAGCAGTACTTC
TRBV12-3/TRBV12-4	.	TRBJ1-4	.	CASSPAQGQLFF	TGTGCCAGCAGTCCAGCACAGGGACAACTGTTTTTT
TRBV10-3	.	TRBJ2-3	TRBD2	CAISTSGGSTDTQYF	TGTGCCATCAGTACTAGCGGGGGTAGCACAGATACGCAGTATTTT
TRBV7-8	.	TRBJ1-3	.	CASSFKGVSTLGANTIYF	TGTGCCAGCAGCTTTAAAGGGGTCTCCACCCTGGGAGCAAACACCATATATTTT
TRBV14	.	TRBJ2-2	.	CASSFRNTGELFF	TGTGCCAGCAGCTTCAGGAACACCGGGGAGCTGTTTTTT
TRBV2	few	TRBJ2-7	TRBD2	CASRRDRRVGLAYLSYEQYF	TGTGCCAGCAGGAGAGACAGGAGGGTGGGACTAGCGTACCTGTCCTACGAGCAGTACTTC
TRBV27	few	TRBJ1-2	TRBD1	CASSGAIGGTYGYTF	TGTGCCAGCAGTGGCGCTATAGGGGGCACCTATGGCTACACCTTC
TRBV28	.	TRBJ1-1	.	CASSPSRGMNTEAFF	TGTGCCAGCAGTCCCTCCCGGGGAATGAACACTGAAGCTTTCTTT
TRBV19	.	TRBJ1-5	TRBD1	CASSTTGTTINQPQHF	TGTGCCAGTAGTACGACAGGGACCACAATTAATCAGCCCCAGCATTTT
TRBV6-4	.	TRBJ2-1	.	CASSELSGSSYNEQFF	TGTGCCAGCAGTGAACTTAGCGGAAGCTCCTACAATGAGCAGTTCTTC
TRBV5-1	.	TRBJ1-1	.	CASSLAAMNTEAFF	TGCGCCAGCAGCTTGGCGGCGATGAACACTGAAGCTTTCTTT
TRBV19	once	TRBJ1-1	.	CASSFRDTEAFF	TGTGCCAGTAGTTTCAGGGATACTGAAGCTTTCTTT
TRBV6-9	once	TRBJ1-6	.	CAGQTRSSYNSPLHF	TGTGCCGGCCAAACCCGGAGCTCCTATAATTCACCCCTCCACTTT
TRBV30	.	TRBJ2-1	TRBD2	CAWGKGLAGDNEQFF	TGTGCCTGGGGAAAGGGACTAGCGGGGGACAATGAGCAGTTCTTC
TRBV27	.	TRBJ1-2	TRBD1	CASSLRLEDRGYYGYTF	TGTGCCAGCAGTTTACGTTTGGAGGACAGGGGGTATTATGGCTACACCTTC
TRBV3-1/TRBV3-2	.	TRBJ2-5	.	CASSQGGRIQETQYF	TGTGCCAGCAGCCAAGGTGGGCGGATCCAAGAGACCCAGTACTTC
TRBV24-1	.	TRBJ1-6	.	CATKEAGLNGSYNSPLHF	TGTGCCACCAAAGAAGCAGGCCTTAACGGCTCCTATAATTCACCCCTCCACTTT
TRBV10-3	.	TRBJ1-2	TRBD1	CATETRDRGGVYGYTF	TGTGCCACCGAAACCCGGGACAGGGGTGGGGTCTATGGCTACACCTTC
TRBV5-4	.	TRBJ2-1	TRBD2	CASSLAGLAGAAEQFF	TGTGCCAGCAGCTTGGCCGGGCTAGCGGGAGCCGCTGAGCAGTTCTTC
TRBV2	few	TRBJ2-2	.	CASHGTGELFF	TGTGCCTCCCACGGCACCGGGGAGCTGTTTTTT
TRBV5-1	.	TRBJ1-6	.	CASSLATVANSPLHF	TGCGCCAGCAGCTTGGCGACAGTGGCCAATTCACCCCTCCACTTT
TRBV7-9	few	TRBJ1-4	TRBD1	CASSPRGLGEKLFF	TGTGCCAGCAGCCCCAGGGGGCTTGGAGAAAAACTGTTTTTT
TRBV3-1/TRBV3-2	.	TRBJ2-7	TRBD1	CASSQRQGALPTSKYF	TGTGCCAGCAGCCAAAGGCAGGGGGCTTTACCTACGAGCAAGTACTTC
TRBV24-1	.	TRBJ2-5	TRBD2	CATSDRTSGLQETQYF	TGTGCCACCAGTGATCGGACTAGCGGGCTACAAGAGACCCAGTACTTC
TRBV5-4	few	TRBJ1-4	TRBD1	CASSLARGQNEKLFF	TGTGCCAGCAGCTTGGCCAGGGGGCAGAATGAAAAACTGTTTTTT
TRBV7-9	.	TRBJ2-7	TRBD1	CASSRLGDRSYEQYF	TGTGCCAGCAGCCGCCTGGGGGACAGGTCCTACGAGCAGTACTTC
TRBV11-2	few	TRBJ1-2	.	CASSLEGRSYGYTF	TGTGCCAGCAGCTTAGAGGGCCGATCGTATGGCTACACCTTC
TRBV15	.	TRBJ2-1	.	CATSSRGAAGDEQFF	TGTGCCACCAGCAGTAGAGGCGCCGCGGGCGATGAGCAGTTCTTC
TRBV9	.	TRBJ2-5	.	CASSAPWGGQETQYF	TGTGCCAGCAGCGCGCCGTGGGGAGGTCAAGAGACCCAGTACTTC
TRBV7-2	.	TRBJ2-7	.	CASRRPGRNYEQYF	TGTGCCAGCAGGCGCCCGGGACGGAACTACGAGCAGTACTTC
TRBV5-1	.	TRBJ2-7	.	CASSLSPTEPYEQYF	TGCGCCAGCAGCTTGTCCCCGACGGAACCCTACGAGCAGTACTTC
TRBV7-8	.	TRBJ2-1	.	CASSPDRNNEQFF	TGTGCCAGCAGCCCGGACAGAAACAATGAGCAGTTCTTC
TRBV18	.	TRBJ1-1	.	CASSPSWTENTEAFF	TGTGCCAGCTCACCATCCTGGACAGAGAACACTGAAGCTTTCTTT
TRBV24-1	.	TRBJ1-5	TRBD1	CATSEGGQGGQPQHF	TGTGCCACCAGTGAGGGGGGACAGGGAGGCCAGCCCCAGCATTTT
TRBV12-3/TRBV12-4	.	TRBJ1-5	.	CASRVLDQPQHF	TGTGCCAGCAGGGTGCTGGATCAGCCCCAGCATTTT
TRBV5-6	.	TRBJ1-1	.	CASGGLGAAFF	TGTGCCAGCGGGGGGTTGGGGGCCGCTTTCTTT
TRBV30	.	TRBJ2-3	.	CAWSVGDIRTDTQYF	TGTGCCTGGAGTGTAGGGGACATCCGCACAGATACGCAGTATTTT